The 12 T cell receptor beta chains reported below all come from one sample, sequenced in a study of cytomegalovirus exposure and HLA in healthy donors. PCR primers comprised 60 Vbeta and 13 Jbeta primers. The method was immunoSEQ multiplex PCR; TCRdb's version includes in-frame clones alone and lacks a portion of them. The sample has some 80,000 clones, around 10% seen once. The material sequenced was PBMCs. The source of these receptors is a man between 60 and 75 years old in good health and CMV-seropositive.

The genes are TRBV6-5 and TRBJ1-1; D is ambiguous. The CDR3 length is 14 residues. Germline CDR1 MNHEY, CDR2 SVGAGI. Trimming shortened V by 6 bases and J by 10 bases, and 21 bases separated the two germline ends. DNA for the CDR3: TGTGCCAGCAGCCACCACTCCCTTCCGGAGGTAGCTTTCTTT. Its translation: CASSHHSLPEVAFF.

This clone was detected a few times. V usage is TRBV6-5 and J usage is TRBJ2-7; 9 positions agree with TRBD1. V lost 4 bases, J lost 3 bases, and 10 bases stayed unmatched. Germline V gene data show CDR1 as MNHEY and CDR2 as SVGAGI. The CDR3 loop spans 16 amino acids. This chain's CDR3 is CASSSTRDRVNYEQYV. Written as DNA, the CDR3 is TGTGCCAGCAGTTCCACCCGGGACAGGGTTAACTACGAGCAGTACGTC.

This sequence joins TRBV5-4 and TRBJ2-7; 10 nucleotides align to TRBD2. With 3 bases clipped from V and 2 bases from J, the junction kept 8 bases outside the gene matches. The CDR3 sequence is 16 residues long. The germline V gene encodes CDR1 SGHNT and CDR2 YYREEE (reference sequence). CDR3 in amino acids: CASSSTGTSETYEQYF. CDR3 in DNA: TGTGCCAGCAGCTCAACCGGGACTAGCGAAACCTACGAGCAGTACTTC.

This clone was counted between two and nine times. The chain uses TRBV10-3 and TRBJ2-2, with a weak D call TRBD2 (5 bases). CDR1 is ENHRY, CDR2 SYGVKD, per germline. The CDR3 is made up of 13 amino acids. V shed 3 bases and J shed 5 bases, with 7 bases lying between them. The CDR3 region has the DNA TGTGCCATCAGTGAACGGGAAACCGGGGAGCTGTTTTTT. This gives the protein CAISERETGELFF.

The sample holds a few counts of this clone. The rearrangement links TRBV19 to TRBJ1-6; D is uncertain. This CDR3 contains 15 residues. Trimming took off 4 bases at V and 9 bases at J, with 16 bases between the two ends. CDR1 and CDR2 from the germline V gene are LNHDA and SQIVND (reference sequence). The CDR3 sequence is CASSNRRSGFSPLHF. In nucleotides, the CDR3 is TGTGCCAGTAGTAACCGTCGCTCGGGTTTTTCACCCCTCCACTTT.

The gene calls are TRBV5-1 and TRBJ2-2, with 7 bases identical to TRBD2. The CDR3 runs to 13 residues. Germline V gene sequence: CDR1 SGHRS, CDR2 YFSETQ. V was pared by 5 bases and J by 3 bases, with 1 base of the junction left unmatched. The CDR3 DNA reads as TGCGCCAGCAGGAGCGGGGACACCGGGGAGCTGTTTTTT. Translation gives CASRSGDTGELFF.

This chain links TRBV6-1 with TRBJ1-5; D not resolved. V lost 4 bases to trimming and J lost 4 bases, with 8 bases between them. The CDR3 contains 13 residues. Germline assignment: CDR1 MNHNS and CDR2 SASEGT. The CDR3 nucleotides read TGTGCCAGCAGTGCCCTAGCGAATCAGCCCCAGCATTTT. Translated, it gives CASSALANQPQHF.

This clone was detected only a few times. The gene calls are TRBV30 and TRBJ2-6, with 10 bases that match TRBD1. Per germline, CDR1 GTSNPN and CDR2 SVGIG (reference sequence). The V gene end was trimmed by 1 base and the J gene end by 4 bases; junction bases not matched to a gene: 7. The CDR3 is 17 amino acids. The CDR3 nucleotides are TGTGCCTGGAGTGCGGGGACAGGGGTGACCGGGGCCAACGTCCTGACTTTC. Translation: CAWSAGTGVTGANVLTF.

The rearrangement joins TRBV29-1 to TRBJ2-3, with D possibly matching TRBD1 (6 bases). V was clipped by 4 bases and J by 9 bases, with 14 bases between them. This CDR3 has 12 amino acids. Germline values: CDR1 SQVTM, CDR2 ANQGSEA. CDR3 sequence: CSVAQQGPTQYF. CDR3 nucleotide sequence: TGCAGCGTTGCCCAACAGGGCCCGACGCAGTATTTT.

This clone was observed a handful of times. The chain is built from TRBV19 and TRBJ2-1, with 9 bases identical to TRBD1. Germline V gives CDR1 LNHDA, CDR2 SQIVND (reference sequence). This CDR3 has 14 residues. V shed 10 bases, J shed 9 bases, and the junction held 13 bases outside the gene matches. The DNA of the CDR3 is TGTGCCATGGGACCGGGACAGGGTTCGGGTGAGCAGTTCTTC. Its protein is CAMGPGQGSGEQFF.

Here the CDR3 reads CASSDQGLVNTEAFF. The CDR3 coding sequence is TGTGCCAGTAGTGATCAGGGGCTGGTGAACACTGAAGCTTTCTTT. The chain recombines TRBV19 with TRBJ1-1; D may be TRBD1 (6 bases). Trimming shortened V by 5 bases and J by 0 bases, and 13 bases separated the two germline ends. Germline lookup yields CDR1 LNHDA and CDR2 SQIVND (reference sequence). This CDR3 has 15 amino acids.

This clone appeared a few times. CDR3 bases: TGTGCCAGCAGCCTACAGACAGGGCTAGGTCGTAAGGAGCAGTTCTTC. Its translation: CASSLQTGLGRKEQFF. The rearrangement links TRBV11-2 to TRBJ2-1; 7 bases align to TRBD1. Losses at the gene ends were 5 bases for V and 10 bases for J; bases not matched to a gene: 17. Germline CDR1 and CDR2: SGHAT and FQNNGV. The CDR3 is made up of 16 amino acids. The full variable domain, completed using reference TRBV11-2 and TRBJ2-1, is EAGVAQSPRYKIIEKRQSVAFWCNPISGHATLYWYQQILGQGPKLLIQFQNNGVVDDSQLPKDRFSAERLKGVDSTLKIQPAKLEDSAVYLCASSLQTGLGRKEQFFGPGTRLTVL.